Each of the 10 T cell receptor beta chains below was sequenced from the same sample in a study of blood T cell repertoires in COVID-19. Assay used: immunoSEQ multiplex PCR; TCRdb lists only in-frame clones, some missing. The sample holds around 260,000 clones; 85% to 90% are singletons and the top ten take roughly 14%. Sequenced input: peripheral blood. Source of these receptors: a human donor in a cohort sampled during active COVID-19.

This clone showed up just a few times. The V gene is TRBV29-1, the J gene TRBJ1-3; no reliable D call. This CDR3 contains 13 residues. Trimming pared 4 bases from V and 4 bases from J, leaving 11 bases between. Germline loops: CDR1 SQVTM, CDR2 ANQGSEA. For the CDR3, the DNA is TGCAGCGTTGTAACAGCGGGCGGAAACACCATATATTTT. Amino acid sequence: CSVVTAGGNTIYF.

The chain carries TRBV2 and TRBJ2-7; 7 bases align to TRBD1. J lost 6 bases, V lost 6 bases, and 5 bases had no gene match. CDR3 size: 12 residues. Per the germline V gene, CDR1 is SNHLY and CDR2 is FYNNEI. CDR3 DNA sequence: TGTGCCAGCAGGCGGACAGGCGGCGAGCAGTACTTC. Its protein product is CASRRTGGEQYF.

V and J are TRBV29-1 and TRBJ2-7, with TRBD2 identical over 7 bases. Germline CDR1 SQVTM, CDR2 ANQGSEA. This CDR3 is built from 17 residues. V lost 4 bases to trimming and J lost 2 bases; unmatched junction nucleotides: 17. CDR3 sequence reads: CSVAPTSFSQGPYEQYF. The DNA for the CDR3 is TGCAGCGTTGCCCCGACTAGCTTTTCTCAAGGGCCCTACGAGCAGTACTTC.

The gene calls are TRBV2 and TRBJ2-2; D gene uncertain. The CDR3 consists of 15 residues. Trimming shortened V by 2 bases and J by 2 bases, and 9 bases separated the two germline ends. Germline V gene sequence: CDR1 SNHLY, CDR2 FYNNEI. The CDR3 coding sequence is TGTGCCAGCAGTGAAAAGCGATTAAACACCGGGGAGCTGTTTTTT. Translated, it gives CASSEKRLNTGELFF.

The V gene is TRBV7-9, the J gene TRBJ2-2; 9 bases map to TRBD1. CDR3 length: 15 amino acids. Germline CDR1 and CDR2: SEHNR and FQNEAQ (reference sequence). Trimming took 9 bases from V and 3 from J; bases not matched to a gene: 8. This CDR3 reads CASRAGQGYTGELFF. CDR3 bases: TGTGCCAGTAGAGCGGGACAGGGATACACCGGGGAGCTGTTTTTT.

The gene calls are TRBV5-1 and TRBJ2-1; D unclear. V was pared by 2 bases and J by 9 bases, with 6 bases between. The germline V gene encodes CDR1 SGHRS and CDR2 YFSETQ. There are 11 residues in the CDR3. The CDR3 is CASSLTTEQFF. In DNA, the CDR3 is TGCGCCAGCAGCTTAACAACTGAGCAGTTCTTC.

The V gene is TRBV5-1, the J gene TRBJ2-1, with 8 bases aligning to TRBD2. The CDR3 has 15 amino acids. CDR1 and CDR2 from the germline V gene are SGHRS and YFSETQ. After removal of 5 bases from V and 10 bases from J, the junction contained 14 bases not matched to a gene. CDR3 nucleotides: TGCGCCAGCAGGGTCGGGACTAGTCCTCCCCAGGAGCAGTTCTTC. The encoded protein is CASRVGTSPPQEQFF.

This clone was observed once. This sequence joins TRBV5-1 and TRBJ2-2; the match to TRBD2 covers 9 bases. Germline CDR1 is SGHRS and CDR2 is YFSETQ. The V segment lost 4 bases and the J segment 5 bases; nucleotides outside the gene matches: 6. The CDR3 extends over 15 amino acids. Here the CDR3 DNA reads TGCGCCAGCAGCCCGGGACTAGCCAAAACCGGGGAGCTGTTTTTT. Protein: CASSPGLAKTGELFF.

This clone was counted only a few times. In DNA form, the CDR3 reads TGTGCCAGCCGCGATCCGGGACTAGCGGGACATACCGGGGAGCTGTTTTTT. Encoded protein: CASRDPGLAGHTGELFF. The chain is built from TRBV27 and TRBJ2-2, with 13 bases that match TRBD2. This CDR3 spans 17 amino acids. Germline loops: CDR1 MNHEY, CDR2 SMNVEV (reference sequence). The V and J ends lost 8 bases and 5 bases, in that order; junction bases with no gene match: 11.

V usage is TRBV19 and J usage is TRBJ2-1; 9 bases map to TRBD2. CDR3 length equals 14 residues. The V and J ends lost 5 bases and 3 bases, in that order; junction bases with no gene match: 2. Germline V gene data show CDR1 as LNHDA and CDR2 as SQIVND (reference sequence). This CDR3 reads CASSWREGYNEQFF. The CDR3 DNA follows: TGTGCCAGTAGTTGGCGGGAGGGCTACAATGAGCAGTTCTTC.